One and the same sample provided the 4 T cell receptor beta chains below, sequenced in a study of circulating CD8 cells and anti-PD-1 response in melanoma. Four subsets defined by PD-1 and/or TIGIT were sorted from live CD3+CD8+TCRalphabeta+ cells. TCR libraries were prepared from about 15 ng of total RNA with the QIAseq Immune Repertoire TCR panel. TCRdb re-called the reads through MiXCR, storing one row per CDR3 protein. The sample totals under 55 distinct CDR3 sequences. This sample comprised CD8+ T cells from PBMCs, obtained at baseline or after one month of anti-PD-1 therapy (not recorded which). Receptors were obtained from a human donor with melanoma.

By share, this clonotype counts as hyperexpanded. V usage is TRBV28 and J usage is TRBJ2-2; a possible D gene is TRBD2 (6 bases). The CDR3 contains 13 residues. CDR1 is MDHEN and CDR2 is SYDVKM in the germline V gene. Trimming took 3 bases from V and 5 from J, leaving 7 bases between them. The CDR3 DNA reads as TGTGCCAGCAGTTTCCGGGGGACCGGGGAGCTGTTTTTT. It translates to CASSFRGTGELFF.

This clonotype was counted a few times. V usage is TRBV9 and J usage is TRBJ2-2; 8 nucleotides line up with TRBD1. The CDR3 is 18 amino acids. The germline V gene has CDR1 SGDLS and CDR2 YYNGEE. V lost 3 bases, J lost 0 bases, and 10 bases stayed unmatched. The CDR3 coding sequence is TGTGCCAGCAGCGCTTCGCCCCAGGGGGCGGCGAACACCGGGGAGCTGTTTTTT. This encodes CASSASPQGAANTGELFF.

V usage is TRBV9 and J usage is TRBJ2-1; perhaps TRBD2 as D (5 bases). The length of the CDR3 is 13 residues. Germline CDR1 and CDR2: SGDLS and YYNGEE. The V and J ends lost 5 bases and 6 bases respectively, with 12 bases between them. CDR3 coding DNA: TGTGCCAGCAGGACGGGGTCAGGCAATGAGCAGTTCTTC. Its protein is CASRTGSGNEQFF.

The chain is built from TRBV29-1 and TRBJ2-7, with TRBD1 matching 9 bases. This CDR3 comprises 12 residues. The germline V gene encodes CDR1 SQVTM and CDR2 ANQGSEA. V lost 6 bases and J lost 4; bases outside the gene matches: 4. CDR3 coding DNA: TGCAGCGTCGCGACAGGGGGTTACGAGCAGTACTTC. This gives the protein CSVATGGYEQYF.